One and the same sample provided the 16 T cell receptor beta chains below, sequenced in a study of T-cell memory formation after mild COVID-19. One entry per CDR3 protein, called by TCRdb with MiXCR from the 5' RACE reads. The table records about 210,000 distinct CDR3 sequences, roughly a tenth of them present only once. Sample: PBMCs or a T cell subset sorted from them (not recorded which). These receptors were obtained from a man between 18 and 35 years old who had mild COVID-19 (a few samples of this study predate the infection). Cell type and time point are not known.

The chain employs TRBV12-3 or TRBV12-4 and TRBJ1-3; unclear D gene. V lost 3 bases, J lost 0 bases, and 9 bases lay in between. The CDR3 has 15 residues. DNA of the CDR3: TGTGCCAGCAGTTTCGGTCAAAGCTCTGGAAACACCATATATTTT. It encodes CASSFGQSSGNTIYF.

The chain couples TRBV24-1 to TRBJ2-3; 8 bases are shared with TRBD2. The CDR3 contains 15 residues. Germline loops: CDR1 KGHDR, CDR2 SFDVKD. With 4 bases clipped from V and 5 bases from J, the junction kept 7 bases outside the gene matches. CDR3: CATSDPGGAGDTQYF. The DNA for the CDR3 is TGTGCCACCAGTGACCCCGGGGGGGCAGGAGATACGCAGTATTTT.

This clonotype appeared many times. The genes are TRBV5-5 and TRBJ2-7; weak D call: TRBD1 (5 bases). The CDR3 totals 13 residues. Trimming shortened V by 3 bases and J by 2 bases, and 9 bases separated the two germline ends. The germline gives CDR1 SGHKS, CDR2 YYEKEE (reference sequence). The CDR3 coding sequence is TGTGCCAGCAGCTGGGGCCTTACCTACGAGCAGTACGTC. It translates to CASSWGLTYEQYV.

This clonotype was counted only a few times. A much larger clone lies a single base off, so this may be a read error. The chain employs TRBV6-6 and TRBJ2-3; tentative D call: TRBD2 (7 bases). The CDR3 extends over 14 amino acids. Trimming removed 2 bases from V and 4 bases from J, with 10 bases in between. CDR1 MNHNY and CDR2 SVGAGI come from the germline V gene (reference sequence). The CDR3 protein is CASSYGGAADTQYF. The CDR3 DNA is TGTGCCAGCAGTTACGGGGGGGCCGCAGATACGCAGTATTTT.

Ten or more counts support this clonotype. The rearrangement links TRBV5-5 to TRBJ2-1; no clear D. Trimming left V 2 bases short and J 6 bases short, with 30 bases between. This CDR3 spans 20 amino acids. In germline, CDR1 is SGHKS, CDR2 YYEKEE (reference sequence). The CDR3 sequence: CASSFILTVSGPAWVNEQFF. The CDR3 coding sequence is TGTGCCAGCAGCTTTATCCTCACGGTATCGGGTCCAGCGTGGGTCAATGAGCAGTTCTTC.

This clonotype has only a few counts. The chain carries TRBV7-8 and TRBJ2-2, with D perhaps TRBD1 (5 bases). V was shortened by 5 bases and J by 4 bases, with 20 bases between the two germline ends. This CDR3 comprises 17 residues. Per germline, CDR1 SGHVS and CDR2 FQNEAQ. CDR3 region: CASSGRVPRTSTGELFF. The CDR3 nucleotides are TGTGCCAGCAGCGGCAGGGTGCCGAGGACGAGCACCGGGGAGCTGTTTTTT.

The chain couples TRBV12-3 or TRBV12-4 to TRBJ1-5; D might be TRBD1 (5 bases). Between the trimmed V and J ends, which lost 2 bases and 4 bases, there was a span of 15 bases. The CDR3 runs 16 residues. CDR3 DNA: TGTGCCAGCAGTTTAACTCTAAACGGGGGGAATCAGCCCCAGCATTTT. Amino acid sequence: CASSLTLNGGNQPQHF.

V is TRBV2 and J is TRBJ1-1; no definite D call. The CDR3 runs to 16 residues. Germline values: CDR1 SNHLY, CDR2 FYNNEI. Trimming shortened V by 7 bases and J by 3 bases, and 21 bases separated the two germline ends. The CDR3 sequence is CASTQPAVRRDTEAFF. The CDR3 nucleotides read TGTGCCAGCACACAGCCGGCAGTTAGGCGGGACACTGAAGCTTTCTTT.

The chain links TRBV5-1 to TRBJ1-4; D is undetermined. Trimming took 2 bases from V and 4 from J, leaving 15 bases between them. The CDR3 contains 16 residues. Germline V CDR1 and CDR2: SGHRS, YFSETQ. CDR3: CASSFGVGFGNEKLFF. CDR3 bases: TGCGCCAGCAGCTTCGGAGTGGGCTTCGGTAATGAAAAACTGTTTTTT.

This chain joins TRBV9 and TRBJ1-2; no clear D. This CDR3 region has 13 residues. Germline CDR1 is SGDLS and CDR2 is YYNGEE. Trimming cost V 1 base and J 8 bases, with 12 bases left between them. The CDR3 DNA reads TGTGCCAGCAGCGTATCAGCGTTGGCGGGCTACACCTTC. Protein sequence: CASSVSALAGYTF.

In this sample, this clonotype turned up a few times. The chain couples TRBV29-1 to TRBJ2-7; perhaps TRBD2 as D (5 bases). The germline V gene encodes CDR1 SQVTM and CDR2 ANQGSEA. The V end lost 7 bases, the J end lost 4 bases, and 11 bases lay between the germline ends. CDR3 length: 11 residues. The CDR3 DNA reads as TGCAGCGCAGCAAGCGGATACGAGCAGTACGTC. Encoded protein: CSAASGYEQYV.

This clonotype was counted ten times or more. This chain joins TRBV5-6 and TRBJ2-7; a possible D gene is TRBD1 (6 bases). The CDR3 is 17 amino acids. Trimming shortened V by 0 bases and J by 2 bases, and 18 bases separated the two germline ends. From germline, CDR1 is SGHDT and CDR2 YYEEEE. CDR3 bases: TGTGCCAGCAGCTTGGGGCCAGGACAGAGTAATACCTACGAGCAGTACTTC. Protein: CASSLGPGQSNTYEQYF.

The J gene is TRBJ2-3, the V gene TRBV7-8, with 7 bases fitting TRBD1. The trim removed 1 base at V and 9 bases at J, leaving 1 base unmatched. Germline V CDR1 and CDR2: SGHVS, FQNEAQ. This CDR3 has 12 residues. The CDR3 bases are TGTGCCAGCAGCTTAGTACAGGGGACGCAGTATTTT. It encodes CASSLVQGTQYF.

The chain joins TRBV7-9 to TRBJ2-3; unclear D gene. Per germline, CDR1 SEHNR and CDR2 FQNEAQ (reference sequence). The CDR3 covers 14 residues. V was pared by 0 bases and J by 2 bases, with 6 bases between. In nucleotides, the CDR3 is TGTGCCAGCAGCTTAGCACGAACCACAGATACGCAGTATTTT. Its translation is CASSLARTTDTQYF.

This clonotype was counted between two and nine times. This rearrangement joins TRBV20-1 to TRBJ1-4, with D unresolved. Trimming shortened V by 0 bases and J by 5 bases, and 13 bases separated the two germline ends. CDR3 length: 15 amino acids. Germline V gene data show CDR1 as DFQATT and CDR2 as SNEGSKA (reference sequence). The CDR3 DNA follows: TGCAGTGCTAGAGATCCCGCAGGCACCAATGAAAAACTGTTTTTT. It is translated as CSARDPAGTNEKLFF.

This rearrangement joins TRBV5-5 to TRBJ2-7, with D uncertain. Trimming took off 0 bases at V and 6 bases at J, with 16 bases between the two ends. This CDR3 comprises 15 residues. Germline V lookup: CDR1 SGHKS, CDR2 YYEKEE (reference sequence). CDR3 coding DNA: TGTGCCAGCAGCTTGGCTGGAGTCAGCTTAAGCGAGCAGTACTTC. It yields the protein CASSLAGVSLSEQYF.